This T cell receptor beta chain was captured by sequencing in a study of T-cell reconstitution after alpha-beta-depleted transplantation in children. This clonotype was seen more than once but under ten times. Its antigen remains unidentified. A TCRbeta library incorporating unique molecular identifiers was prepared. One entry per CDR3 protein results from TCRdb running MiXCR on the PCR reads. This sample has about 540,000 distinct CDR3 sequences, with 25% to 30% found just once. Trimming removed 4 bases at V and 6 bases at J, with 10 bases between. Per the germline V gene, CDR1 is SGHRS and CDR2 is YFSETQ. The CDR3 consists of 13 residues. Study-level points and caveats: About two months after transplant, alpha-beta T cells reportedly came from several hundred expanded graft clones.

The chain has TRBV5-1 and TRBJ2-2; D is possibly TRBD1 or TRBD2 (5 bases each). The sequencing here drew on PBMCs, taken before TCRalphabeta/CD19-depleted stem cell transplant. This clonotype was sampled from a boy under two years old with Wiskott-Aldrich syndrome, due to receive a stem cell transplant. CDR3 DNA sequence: TGCGCCAGCAGCACGGGACCCTCCGGGGAGCTGTTTTTT. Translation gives CASSTGPSGELFF.